Following are 18 T cell receptor beta chains from one sample sequenced in a study of CD8 T cells in ankylosing spondylitis. General study results and limits: It appeared that ankylosing spondylitis blood was characterized by a TCR beta motif of several highly homologous variants.

These TCRs' antigens remain unknown. A single record per CDR3 protein comes from TCRdb applying MiXCR to the 5' RACE reads. Of about 540,000 distinct CDR3 sequences listed, roughly 12% are singletons. The sequencing input was blood, either unsorted or a sorted T cell fraction (not recorded which). These receptors all come from a male donor with ankylosing spondylitis.

The rearrangement links TRBV27 to TRBJ1-5; D unclear. CDR3 size: 16 residues. Germline loops: CDR1 MNHEY, CDR2 SMNVEV (reference sequence). The V end was cut by 8 bases, the J end by 2 bases, with 19 bases between. The chain's CDR3 is CASRGQSLLGNQPQHF. Here the CDR3 DNA reads TGTGCCAGCCGAGGGCAGTCGCTGCTGGGCAATCAGCCCCAGCATTTT.

In its sample, this clonotype was seen a few times. The V and J genes are TRBV12-3 or TRBV12-4 and TRBJ2-1, with D possibly TRBD2 on 6 matching bases. The V end lost 5 bases, the J end lost 5 bases, and 16 bases lay between the germline ends. The CDR3 loop spans 15 amino acids. CDR3 loop: CASSPLAKNNNEQFF. The DNA for the CDR3 is TGTGCCAGCAGTCCACTAGCTAAGAATAACAATGAGCAGTTCTTC.

This clonotype was seen a handful of times. The chain carries TRBV27 and TRBJ2-1, with a weak D call TRBD2 (5 bases). The germline V gene has CDR1 MNHEY and CDR2 SMNVEV (reference sequence). There are 15 residues in the CDR3. V lost 2 bases, J lost 4 bases, and 12 bases lay in between. The CDR3 spells CASSLTVERYNEQFF. The CDR3 DNA reads as TGTGCCAGCAGTTTAACAGTGGAGCGGTACAATGAGCAGTTCTTC.

This clonotype has a handful of counts. The gene calls are TRBV20-1 and TRBJ2-3; D is undetermined. Germline assignment: CDR1 DFQATT and CDR2 SNEGSKA (reference sequence). With 6 bases removed from V and 4 bases from J, the gap between germline ends came to 17 bases. This CDR3 has 14 amino acids. The DNA of the CDR3 is TGCAGTGCCACCGGCGGCATCAGCTCAGATACGCAGTATTTT. Its protein is CSATGGISSDTQYF.

This clonotype has a count of ten or more. The chain carries TRBV20-1 and TRBJ1-5; D gene ambiguous. The germline V gene encodes CDR1 DFQATT and CDR2 SNEGSKA (reference sequence). The CDR3 contains 12 residues. Between the trimmed V and J ends, which lost 6 bases and 4 bases, there was a span of 10 bases. The CDR3 DNA follows: TGCAGTGCCCGGAGAGGGAATCAGCCCCAGCATTTT. It encodes CSARRGNQPQHF.

In this sample, this clonotype turned up a few times. The chain has TRBV7-2 and TRBJ2-3; no definite D call. The CDR3 covers 15 residues. Germline CDR1 and CDR2: SGHTA and FQGNSA. Trimming took off 3 bases at V and 1 base at J, with 11 bases between the two ends. CDR3 amino acids: CASSFVLGGTDTQYF. CDR3 bases: TGTGCCAGCAGCTTTGTATTGGGCGGCACAGATACGCAGTATTTT.

This chain uses TRBV5-1 with TRBJ2-5; possibly TRBD2 for D (6 bases). Germline V gene lookup returns CDR1 SGHRS and CDR2 YFSETQ. Trimming left V 4 bases short and J 2 bases short, with 12 bases between. CDR3 length equals 14 residues. In DNA, the CDR3 is TGCGCCAGCAGCGCGGGGATTTCGCAAGAGACCCAGTACTTC. Encoded protein: CASSAGISQETQYF.

This clonotype was found many times. The J gene is TRBJ1-1, the V gene TRBV15; the D gene is possibly TRBD1 (6 bases). The germline gives CDR1 LNHNV, CDR2 YYDKDF (reference sequence). CDR3 length: 16 residues. V shed 0 bases and J shed 4 bases, with 15 bases lying between them. DNA for the CDR3: TGTGCCACCAGCAGAGAGGATCAGGGGTTTGGCACTGAAGCTTTCTTT. The encoded protein is CATSREDQGFGTEAFF.

The chain employs TRBV2 and TRBJ2-1; no clear D. This CDR3 spans 15 amino acids. Germline lookup yields CDR1 SNHLY and CDR2 FYNNEI. V dropped 4 bases and J dropped 2 bases, with 12 bases sitting between them. CDR3 residues: CASSVVQKPYNEQFF. The CDR3 nucleotides are TGTGCCAGCAGTGTGGTGCAGAAACCCTACAATGAGCAGTTCTTC.

The table lists this clonotype with many counts. The V call is TRBV12-3 or TRBV12-4, the J call TRBJ2-1; 13 bases align to TRBD2. Trimming cost V 6 bases and J 5 bases; bases outside gene matches: 4. This CDR3 spans 15 amino acids. CDR3 residues: CASSGLAGAHNEQFF. CDR3 nucleotide sequence: TGTGCCAGCAGCGGACTAGCGGGAGCCCACAATGAGCAGTTCTTC.

This clonotype showed up many times. The J gene is TRBJ2-3, the V gene TRBV12-3 or TRBV12-4, with D possibly being TRBD2 (6 bases). Trimming pared 6 bases from V and 0 bases from J, leaving 10 bases between. This CDR3 region has 14 residues. The CDR3 bases are TGTGCCAGCAGCTGGGCGGGGAGCACAGATACGCAGTATTTT. Residues: CASSWAGSTDTQYF.

V usage is TRBV29-1 and J usage is TRBJ2-2, with D hard to call. V shed 4 bases and J shed 6 bases, with 3 bases lying between them. Germline-derived CDR1 and CDR2 are SQVTM and ANQGSEA. The CDR3 extends over 10 amino acids. CDR3 amino acids: CSVAAGELFF. The DNA for the CDR3 is TGCAGCGTTGCTGCCGGGGAGCTGTTTTTT.

This clonotype was recorded at least ten times. The gene calls are TRBV12-3 or TRBV12-4 and TRBJ1-1, with D hard to call. The CDR3 sequence is 17 residues long. The germline V and J ends were trimmed by 6 bases and 0 bases, with 20 bases remaining between them. For the CDR3, the DNA is TGTGCCAGCAGCCAGCAAGCTTGGGAGAAGATGAACACTGAAGCTTTCTTT. Its translation is CASSQQAWEKMNTEAFF.

This clonotype showed up just a few times. The chain uses TRBV7-9 and TRBJ1-1; a weak D match, TRBD1 (6 bases). The CDR3 has 17 amino acids. Trimming removed 5 bases from V and 6 bases from J, with 25 bases in between. Germline CDR1 reads SEHNR; CDR2 reads FQNEAQ (reference sequence). The CDR3 loop is CASSTKVVAGEGSEAFF. CDR3 nucleotide sequence: TGTGCCAGCAGCACCAAAGTGGTGGCAGGGGAAGGCTCTGAAGCTTTCTTT.

Only a few counts were recorded for this clonotype. This chain joins TRBV27 and TRBJ2-1; D call uncertain. The ends were cut back, 6 bases at V and 4 bases at J, with 10 bases in the middle. The length of the CDR3 is 13 residues. From germline, CDR1 is MNHEY and CDR2 SMNVEV (reference sequence). CDR3 in DNA: TGTGCCAGCAGACTCACGGTGTACAATGAGCAGTTCTTC. Protein: CASRLTVYNEQFF.

In this sample, this clonotype turned up a few times. V usage is TRBV7-8 and J usage is TRBJ2-3, with 8 bases identical to TRBD2. This CDR3 region has 15 residues. Germline lookup yields CDR1 SGHVS and CDR2 FQNEAQ. J gave up 2 bases and V 6 bases, and 7 bases lay outside the gene matches. DNA of the CDR3: TGTGCCAGCAGTCACAAAGCGGGGGTCACAGATACGCAGTATTTT. This encodes CASSHKAGVTDTQYF.

This clonotype was picked up a small number of times. The chain carries TRBV11-2 and TRBJ2-3; 13 bases agree with TRBD2. CDR1 is SGHAT and CDR2 is FQNNGV in the germline V gene. The J segment lost 7 bases and the V segment lost 5 bases, leaving 9 bases of the junction unmatched. This CDR3 has 16 residues. Written as DNA, the CDR3 is TGTGCCAGCAGCCCTGGGACTAGCGGGATATTGAATACGCAGTATTTT. Amino acid sequence: CASSPGTSGILNTQYF.

This clonotype was recorded many times. This rearrangement joins TRBV5-1 to TRBJ1-4; possible D gene TRBD1, 6 bases. This CDR3 spans 15 amino acids. Germline CDR1 SGHRS, CDR2 YFSETQ. With 4 bases removed from V and 6 bases from J, the gap between germline ends came to 16 bases. CDR3 in DNA: TGCGCCAGCAGCCCGGACTCAGGGGTCGATGAAAAACTGTTTTTT. The encoded protein is CASSPDSGVDEKLFF. The full variable domain, with the rest looked up from reference TRBV5-1 and TRBJ1-4, is KAGVTQTPRYLIKTRGQQVTLSCSPISGHRSVSWYQQTPGQGLQFLFEYFSETQRNKGNFPGRFSGRQFSNSRSEMNVSTLELGDSALYLCASSPDSGVDEKLFFGSGTQLSVL.